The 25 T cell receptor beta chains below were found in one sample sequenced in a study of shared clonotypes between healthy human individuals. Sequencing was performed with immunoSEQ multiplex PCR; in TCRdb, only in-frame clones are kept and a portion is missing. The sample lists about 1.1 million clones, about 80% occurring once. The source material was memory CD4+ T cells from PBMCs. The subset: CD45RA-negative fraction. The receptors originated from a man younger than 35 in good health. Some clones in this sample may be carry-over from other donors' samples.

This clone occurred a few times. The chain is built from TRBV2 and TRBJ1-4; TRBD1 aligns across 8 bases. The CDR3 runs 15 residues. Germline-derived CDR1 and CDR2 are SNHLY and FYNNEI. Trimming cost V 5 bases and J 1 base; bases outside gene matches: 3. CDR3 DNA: TGTGCCAGCAGTTCACAGGGGGTAACTAATGAAAAACTGTTTTTT. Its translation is CASSSQGVTNEKLFF.

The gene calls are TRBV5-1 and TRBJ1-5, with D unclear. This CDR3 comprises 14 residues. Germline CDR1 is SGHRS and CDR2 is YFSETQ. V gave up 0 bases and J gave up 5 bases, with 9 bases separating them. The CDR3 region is CASSLAGPDQPQHF. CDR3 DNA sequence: TGCGCCAGCAGCTTGGCTGGGCCCGATCAGCCCCAGCATTTT.

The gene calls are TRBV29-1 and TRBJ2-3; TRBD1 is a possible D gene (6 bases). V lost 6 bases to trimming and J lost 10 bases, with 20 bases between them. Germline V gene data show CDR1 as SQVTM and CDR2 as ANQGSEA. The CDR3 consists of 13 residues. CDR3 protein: CSVAQGPARPQYF. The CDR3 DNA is TGCAGCGTGGCCCAGGGGCCCGCCAGGCCGCAGTATTTT.

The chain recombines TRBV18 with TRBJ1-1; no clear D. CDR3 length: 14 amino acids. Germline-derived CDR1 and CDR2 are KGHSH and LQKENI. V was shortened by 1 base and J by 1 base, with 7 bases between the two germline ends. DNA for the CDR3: TGTGCCAGCTCACCACAACGGAGGAACACTGAAGCTTTCTTT. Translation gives CASSPQRRNTEAFF.

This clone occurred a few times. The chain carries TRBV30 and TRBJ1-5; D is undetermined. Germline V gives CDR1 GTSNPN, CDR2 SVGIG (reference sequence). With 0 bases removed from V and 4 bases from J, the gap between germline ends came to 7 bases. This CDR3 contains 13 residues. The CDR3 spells CAWSVGYNQPQHF. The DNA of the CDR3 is TGTGCCTGGAGTGTTGGTTATAATCAGCCCCAGCATTTT.

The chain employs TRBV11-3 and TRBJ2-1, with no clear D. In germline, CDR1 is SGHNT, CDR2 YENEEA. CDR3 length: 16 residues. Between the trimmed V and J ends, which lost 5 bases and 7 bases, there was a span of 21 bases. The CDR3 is CASSLGGDAYRNEQFF. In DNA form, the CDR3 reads TGTGCCAGCAGCCTGGGCGGAGATGCCTACCGGAATGAGCAGTTCTTC.

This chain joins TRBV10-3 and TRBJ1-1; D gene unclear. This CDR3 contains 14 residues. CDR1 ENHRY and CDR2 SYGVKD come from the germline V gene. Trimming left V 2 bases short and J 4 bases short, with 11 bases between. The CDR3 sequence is CAISEIGLGTEAFF. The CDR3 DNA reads TGTGCCATCAGTGAGATTGGGTTGGGCACTGAAGCTTTCTTT.

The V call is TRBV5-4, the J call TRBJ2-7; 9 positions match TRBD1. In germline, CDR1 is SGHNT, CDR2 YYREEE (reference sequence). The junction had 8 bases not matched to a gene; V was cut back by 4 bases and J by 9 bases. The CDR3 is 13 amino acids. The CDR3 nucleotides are TGTGCCAGCAGCCCCACAGGGGGCCGGGGGCAGTACTTC. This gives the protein CASSPTGGRGQYF. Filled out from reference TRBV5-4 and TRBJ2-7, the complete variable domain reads ETGVTQSPTHLIKTRGQQVTLRCSSQSGHNTVSWYQQALGQGPQFIFQYYREEENGRGNFPPRFSGLQFPNYSSELNVNALELDDSALYLCASSPTGGRGQYFGPGTRLTVT.

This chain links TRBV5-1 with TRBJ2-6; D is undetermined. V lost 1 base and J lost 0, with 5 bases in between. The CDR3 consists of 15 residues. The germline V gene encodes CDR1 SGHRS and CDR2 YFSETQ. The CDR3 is CASSLQFSGANVLTF. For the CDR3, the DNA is TGCGCCAGCAGCTTGCAGTTCTCTGGGGCCAACGTCCTGACTTTC.

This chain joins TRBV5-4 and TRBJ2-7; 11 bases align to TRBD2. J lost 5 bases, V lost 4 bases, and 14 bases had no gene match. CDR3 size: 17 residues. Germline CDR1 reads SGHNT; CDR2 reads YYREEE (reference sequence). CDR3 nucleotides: TGTGCCAGCAGCACGTGGGGTAGCGGGAGGGTAAAGGACGAGCAGTACTTC. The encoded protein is CASSTWGSGRVKDEQYF.

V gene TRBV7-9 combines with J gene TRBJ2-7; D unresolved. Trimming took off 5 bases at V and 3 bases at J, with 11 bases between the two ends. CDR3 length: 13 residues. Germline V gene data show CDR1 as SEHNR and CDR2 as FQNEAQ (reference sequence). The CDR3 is CASSPGPRYEQYF. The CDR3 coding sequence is TGTGCCAGCAGCCCCGGGCCACGCTACGAGCAGTACTTC.

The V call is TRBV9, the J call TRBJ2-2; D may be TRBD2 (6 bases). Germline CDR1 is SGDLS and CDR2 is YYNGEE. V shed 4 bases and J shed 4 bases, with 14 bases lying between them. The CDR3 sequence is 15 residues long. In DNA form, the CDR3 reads TGTGCCAGCAGCCCCCTGGGAGGCCCCACCGGGGAGCTGTTTTTT. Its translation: CASSPLGGPTGELFF. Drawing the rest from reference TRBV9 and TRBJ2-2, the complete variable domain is DSGVTQTPKHLITATGQRVTLRCSPRSGDLSVYWYQQSLDQGLQFLIQYYNGEERAKGNILERFSAQQFPDLHSELNLSSLELGDSALYFCASSPLGGPTGELFFGEGSRLTVL.

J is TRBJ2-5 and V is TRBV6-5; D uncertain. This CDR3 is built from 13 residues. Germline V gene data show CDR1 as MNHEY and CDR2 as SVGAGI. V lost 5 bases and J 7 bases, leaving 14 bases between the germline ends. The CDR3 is CASSQFLGRTQYF. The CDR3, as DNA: TGTGCCAGCAGTCAGTTCTTGGGAAGGACCCAGTACTTC.

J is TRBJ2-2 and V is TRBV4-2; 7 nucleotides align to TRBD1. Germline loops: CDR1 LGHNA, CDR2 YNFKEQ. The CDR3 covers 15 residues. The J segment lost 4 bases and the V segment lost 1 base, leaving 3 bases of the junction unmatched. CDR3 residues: CASSQGNRGTGELFF. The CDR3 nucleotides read TGTGCCAGCAGCCAAGGGAACAGGGGCACCGGGGAGCTGTTTTTT.

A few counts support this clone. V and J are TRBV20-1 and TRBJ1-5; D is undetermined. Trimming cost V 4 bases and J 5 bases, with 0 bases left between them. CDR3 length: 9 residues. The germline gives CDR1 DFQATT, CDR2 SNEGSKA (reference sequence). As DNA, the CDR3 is TGCAGTGCTAATCAGCCCCAGCATTTT. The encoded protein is CSANQPQHF.

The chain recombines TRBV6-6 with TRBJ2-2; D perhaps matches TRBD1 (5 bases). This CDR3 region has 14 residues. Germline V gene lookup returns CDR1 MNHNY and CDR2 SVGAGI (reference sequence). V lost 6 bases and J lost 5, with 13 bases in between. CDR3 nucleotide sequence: TGTGCCAGCAGGGACACATTACTAACCGGGGAGCTGTTTTTT. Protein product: CASRDTLLTGELFF.

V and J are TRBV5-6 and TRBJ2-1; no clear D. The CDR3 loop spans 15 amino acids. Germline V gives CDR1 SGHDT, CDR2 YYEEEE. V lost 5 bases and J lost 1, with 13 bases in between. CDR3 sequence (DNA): TGTGCCAGCAGTGCAGACGGACGTTCCTACAATGAGCAGTTCTTC. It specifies CASSADGRSYNEQFF.

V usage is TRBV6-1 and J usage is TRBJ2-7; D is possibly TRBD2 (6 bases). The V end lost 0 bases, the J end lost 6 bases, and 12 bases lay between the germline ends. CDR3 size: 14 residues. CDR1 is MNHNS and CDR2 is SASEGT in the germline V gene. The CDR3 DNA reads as TGTGCCAGCAGTGAAGCAGGGAGGAGAGGCGAGCAGTACTTC. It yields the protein CASSEAGRRGEQYF.

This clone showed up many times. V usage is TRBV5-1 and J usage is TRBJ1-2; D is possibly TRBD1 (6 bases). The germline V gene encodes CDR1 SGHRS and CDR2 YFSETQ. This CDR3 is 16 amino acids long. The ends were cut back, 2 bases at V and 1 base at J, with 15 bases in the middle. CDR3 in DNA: TGCGCCAGCAGCTTCTCAGGGGCCCGCTTTAACTATGGCTACACCTTC. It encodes CASSFSGARFNYGYTF.

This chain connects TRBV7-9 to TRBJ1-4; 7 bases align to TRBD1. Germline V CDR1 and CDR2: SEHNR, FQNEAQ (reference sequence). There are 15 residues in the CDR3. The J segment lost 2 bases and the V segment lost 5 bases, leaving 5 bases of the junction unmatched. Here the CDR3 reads CASSTIRGTNEKLFF. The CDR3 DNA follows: TGTGCCAGCAGCACCATCAGGGGGACTAATGAAAAACTGTTTTTT.

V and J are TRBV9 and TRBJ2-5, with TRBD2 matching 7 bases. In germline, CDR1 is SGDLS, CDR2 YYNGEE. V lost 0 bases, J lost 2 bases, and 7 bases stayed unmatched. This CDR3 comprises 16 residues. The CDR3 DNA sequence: TGTGCCAGCAGCGTAGCTACTGGGAGGGGACAAGAGACCCAGTACTTC. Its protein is CASSVATGRGQETQYF.

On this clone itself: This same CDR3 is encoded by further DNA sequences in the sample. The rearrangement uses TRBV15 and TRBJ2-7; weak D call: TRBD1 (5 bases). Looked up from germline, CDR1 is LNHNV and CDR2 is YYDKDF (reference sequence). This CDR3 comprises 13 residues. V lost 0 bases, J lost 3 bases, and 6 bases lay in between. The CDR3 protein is CATSRDRGYEQYF. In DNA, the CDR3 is TGTGCCACCAGCAGAGATAGGGGCTACGAGCAGTACTTC.

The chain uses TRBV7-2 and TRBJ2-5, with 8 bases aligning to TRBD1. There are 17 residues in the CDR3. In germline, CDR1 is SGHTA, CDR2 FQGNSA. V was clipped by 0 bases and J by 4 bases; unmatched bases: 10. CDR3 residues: CASSLATDRGWVETQYF. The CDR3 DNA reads TGTGCCAGCAGCTTAGCAACCGACAGGGGCTGGGTAGAGACCCAGTACTTC.

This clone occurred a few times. The CDR3 nucleotides are TGTGCCAGCAGTGACGTTAGCGGGAGCTCCAATGAGCAGTTCTTC. It specifies CASSDVSGSSNEQFF. This chain uses TRBV6-4 with TRBJ2-1; 9 positions match TRBD2. CDR3 size: 15 residues. With 2 bases clipped from V and 6 bases from J, the junction kept 5 bases outside the gene matches. CDR1 and CDR2 (germline): MRHNA, SNTAGT.

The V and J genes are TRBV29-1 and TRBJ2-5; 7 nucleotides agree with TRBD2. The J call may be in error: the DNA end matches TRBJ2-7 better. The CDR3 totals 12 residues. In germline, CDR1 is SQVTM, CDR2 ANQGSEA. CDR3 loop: CSVGLAAYEQYF. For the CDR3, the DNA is TGCAGCGTTGGACTAGCAGCCTACGAGCAGTACTTC.